A selection of T cell receptor beta chains follows, all from one sample in a study of blood T cell repertoires in COVID-19. This table comes from immunoSEQ multiplex PCR, and its TCRdb copy is limited to in-frame clones, with some not included. Of about 330,000 clones in the sample, 80% to 90% were seen once. The sequenced material came from PBMCs or T cells enriched from blood (not recorded which). Receptors were obtained from a man aged 30-40 years who had recovered from COVID-19. Both conserved end residues are part of each CDR3.

TRBJ2-2,TRBV12-3/TRBV12-4,CASSPRYTGELFF
TRBJ2-3,TRBV7-2,CASAQRDTQYF
TRBJ2-3,TRBV4-2,CASSPDGGADTQYF
TRBJ2-3,TRBV11-2,CASSPGGPKDTQYF
TRBJ1-1,TRBV27,CASSLLGQGRVYTEAFF
TRBJ2-2,TRBV11-3,CASSSTYTGELFF
TRBJ2-1,TRBV25-1,CASSAQGALNEQFF
TRBJ1-5,TRBV19,CASSIDRHTNQPQHF
TRBJ2-7,TRBV7-9,CASSLVEKNYEQYF
TRBJ1-5,TRBV29-1,CSVATGHNQPQHF
TRBJ2-7,TRBV19,CASLKDSEQYF
TRBJ1-4,TRBV20-1,CSAVDWLFF
TRBJ1-5,TRBV19,CASSPDGQSSNQPQHF
TRBJ1-2,TRBV10-1,CASSERQGDYGYTF
TRBJ1-2,TRBV5-1,CASSLAKNRQEGYGYTF
TRBJ2-5,TRBV6-1,CASSVTDPGLWAGETQYF
TRBJ2-7,TRBV20-1,CSASLGVREQYF
TRBJ2-1,TRBV7-2,CASRRQTGGISYNEQFF
TRBJ1-5,TRBV19,CASRGQGFEGFGQPQHF
TRBJ2-1,TRBV6-1,CASSVGLAGATYNEQFF
TRBJ2-7,TRBV24-1,CATSDGPGQGAYEQYF
TRBJ1-2,TRBV6-5,CASSGGQGLGYTF
TRBJ1-2,TRBV6-5,CASSRPSQGSYGYTF
TRBJ1-4,TRBV5-4,CASSSGLTNEKLFF
TRBJ1-1,TRBV28,CASSFSGTVNTEAFF
TRBJ2-7,TRBV29-1,CSVARYLSSYEQYF
TRBJ2-7,TRBV28,CASNQGVSYEQYF
TRBJ2-1,TRBV9,CASSVGGTDSYNEQFF
TRBJ1-4,TRBV2,CASTSGQGVTNEKLFF
TRBJ2-7,TRBV5-4,CASSLEGAREQYF
TRBJ2-7,TRBV3-1/TRBV3-2,CASSQVSSGGPLEQYF
TRBJ2-7,TRBV29-1,CSVHRVGGEQYF
TRBJ2-7,TRBV7-9,CASSLARDRGSYEQYF
TRBJ1-3,TRBV28,CASSPMGRLGNTIYF
TRBJ2-3,TRBV28,CASSLWGLTDTQYF